This TCR beta chain was found in a study of blood T cell repertoires in COVID-19. Study at large: COVID-19 samples, acute and convalescent, were from the United States, Italy and Spain. T cells, B-cell-depleted T cells, or PBMCs provided the cDNA or gDNA that served as material.

As originally analysed: Reference gene primers were amplified, and this amplification served to estimate nucleated cell counts. Data came from immunoSEQ multiplex PCR; TCRdb stores just in-frame clones and leaves some out. V, J and clone size were drawn from that table, and D and trimming were deduced from the DNA. Among 200,000 to 250,000 clones listed, about 85% were seen once. V was clipped by 10 bases and J by 3 bases; unmatched bases: 9. Germline V gives CDR1 MNHEY, CDR2 SVGAGI. The CDR3 length is 15 residues. Sequencing input: peripheral blood. The V call is TRBV6-5, the J call TRBJ2-7, with 13 positions matching TRBD2. This sequence originates from a man in his forties or fifties who had recovered from COVID-19. The CDR3 DNA sequence: TGTGCCACCCGAACGGGACTAGCGGGGAACTACGAGCAGTACTTC. It yields the protein CATRTGLAGNYEQYF.